The present TCR beta chain was sequenced within a study of blood T cell repertoires in COVID-19 (dated by TCRdb to 2020 to 2021). In terms of the full investigation: Samples covering the acute and convalescent phases of COVID-19 were provided by collaborators in the United States, Italy and Spain. The prospective study material was composed of cDNA or gDNA derived from T cells, B-cell-depleted T cells, or PBMCs. The dataset comprised deeply sampled blood TCRbeta repertoires from subjects exposed to, actively infected with, or recovered from COVID-19. The repertoires were released in a freely available public database intended as a resource for research on the immune response to SARS-CoV-2. The samples were drawn from two sources: the first 160 participants of the ongoing ImmuneRACE study, and fewer than 1,500 subjects contributed by 6 global collaborators. Sample metadata almost always included a de-identified subject ID, COVID-19 status, age in years and sex. Where available, HLA class I and class II types were obtained from metadata supplied by the sample provider rather than from assay-based typing. The paper's findings and limits, for the study overall: Clinical and demographic metadata were provided uncurated, with the amount varying by source and participant.

The CDR3 sequence holds 18 residues, the cysteine and phenylalanine included. CDR3 DNA is the only sequence kept; it has 54 bases, read in frame from the first base. CDR1 and CDR2 were assigned from the germline V gene (reference sequence) as GTSNPN and SVGIG. Collaborating institutions collected whole blood in K2EDTA tubes following their own protocols. For TCRbeta analysis, collaborator samples were shipped as frozen whole blood, as isolated PBMCs, or as DNA extracted from either sample type. A remark on this clone: The specificity of this receptor is unknown. Base qualities are not provided; no much larger clone lies one nucleotide away.

TCRbeta CDR3 regions were amplified from genomic DNA using the immunoSEQ Assay, a bias-controlled multiplex PCR. In the authors' own workflow: The number of nucleated cells in each sample was estimated by amplification of reference gene primers within the assay. To quantify the absolute abundance of each unique TCRbeta CDR3 rearrangement, sequence reads were collapsed and filtered. For each sample, productive Simpson clonality was calculated by taking the square root of Simpson's diversity index across productive rearrangements. TCRdb's version of the immuneACCESS table is confined to in-frame rearrangements and falls short of the full clone set. An unresolved V gene accounts for under half of the shortfall where checked; the remainder is of unknown origin. For V, J and clone size, that table is used; D and trimming come from the DNA. Here the sample has roughly 120,000 clones; 70% to 90% occur a single time. The ten largest clonotypes hold about 2.2% of the sample.

This TCR came from a man aged 25 to 45 with acute or convalescent COVID-19. Rearrangement joined TRBV30 to TRBJ2-2; 11 of the junction bases match TRBD1. The sample consisted of peripheral blood. The CDR3 region has the sequence CARSGQGATPTNTGELFF. The bases are TGTGCTAGATCAGGACAGGGGGCTACCCCTACGAACACCGGGGAGCTGTTTTTT. With all but the CDR3 taken from the reference TRBV30 and TRBJ2-2 genes, the full variable domain is: SQTIHQWPATLVQPVGSPLSLECTVEGTSNPNLYWYRQAAGRGLQLLFYSVGIGQISSEVPQNLSASRPQDRQFILSSKKLLLSDSGFYLCARSGQGATPTNTGELFFGEGSRLTVL.